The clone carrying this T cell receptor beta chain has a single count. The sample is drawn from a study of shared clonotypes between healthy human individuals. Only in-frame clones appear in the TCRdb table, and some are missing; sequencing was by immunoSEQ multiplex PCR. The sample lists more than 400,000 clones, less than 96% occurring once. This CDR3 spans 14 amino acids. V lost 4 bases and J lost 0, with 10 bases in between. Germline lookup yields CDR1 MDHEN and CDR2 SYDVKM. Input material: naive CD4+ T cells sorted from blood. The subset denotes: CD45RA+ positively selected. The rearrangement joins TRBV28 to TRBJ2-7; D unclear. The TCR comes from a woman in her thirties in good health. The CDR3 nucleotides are TGTGCCAGCAGTTCGGTGGGCGGCTCCTACGAGCAGTACTTC. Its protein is CASSSVGGSYEQYF.